The rows below give T cell receptor beta chains drawn from one sample of a study of blood T cell repertoires in COVID-19. Profiled with immunoSEQ multiplex PCR; TCRdb holds only in-frame clones, not every one. The sample carries a few hundred thousand clones, approximately 83% recorded once. The sequencing input was PBMCs or T cells enriched from blood (not recorded which). The receptors shown here come from a middle-aged woman with acute COVID-19. The CDR3 runs from the conserved cysteine through the conserved F or W. Fields, in order: CDR3 protein, CDR3 DNA, clone size, V gene, D gene, CDR3 length, J gene. The D gene is left open where the match is weak. Some rows mark clone size as missing; the rest say once, few, many or name a class of expanded clone.

CDR3aa: CASSAGTGSGDTQYF
CDR3nt: TGTGCCAGCAGCGCAGGGACAGGGAGCGGAGATACGCAGTATTTT
abundance: NA
v_gene: TRBV9
d_gene: TRBD1
len: 15
j_gene: TRBJ2-3

CDR3aa: CASSEIAGGADTQYF
CDR3nt: TGTGCCAGCAGTGAGATAGCGGGAGGCGCAGATACGCAGTATTTT
abundance: NA
v_gene: TRBV2
d_gene: TRBD2
len: 15
j_gene: TRBJ2-3

CDR3aa: CASKRQGQETQYF
CDR3nt: TGTGCCAGCAAAAGACAGGGCCAAGAGACCCAGTACTTC
abundance: NA
v_gene: TRBV12-3/TRBV12-4
d_gene: TRBD1
len: 13
j_gene: TRBJ2-5

CDR3aa: CASSESRTHSYEQYF
CDR3nt: TGTGCCAGCAGTGAATCGAGGACTCACTCCTACGAGCAGTACTTC
abundance: NA
v_gene: TRBV6-1
d_gene: NA
len: 15
j_gene: TRBJ2-7

CDR3aa: CASSLWGTGGSGNTIYF
CDR3nt: TGTGCCAGCAGTTTATGGGGGACAGGGGGATCTGGAAACACCATATATTTT
abundance: NA
v_gene: TRBV28
d_gene: TRBD1
len: 17
j_gene: TRBJ1-3

CDR3aa: CASSLDPGIETEAFF
CDR3nt: TGCGCCAGCAGCTTGGACCCGGGGATCGAAACTGAAGCTTTCTTT
abundance: NA
v_gene: TRBV5-1
d_gene: NA
len: 15
j_gene: TRBJ1-1

CDR3aa: CASSQVRGSGGSSSYNEQFF
CDR3nt: TGTGCCAGCAGCCAAGTCCGGGGCAGCGGGGGGTCAAGCTCCTACAATGAGCAGTTCTTC
abundance: NA
v_gene: TRBV3-1/TRBV3-2
d_gene: TRBD2
len: 20
j_gene: TRBJ2-1

CDR3aa: CSVNRVGGGELFF
CDR3nt: TGCAGCGTTAACAGGGTGGGTGGCGGGGAGCTGTTTTTT
abundance: NA
v_gene: TRBV29-1
d_gene: NA
len: 13
j_gene: TRBJ2-2

CDR3aa: CASSLAGGARRTNTGELFF
CDR3nt: TGTGCCAGCAGCTTAGCGGGGGGGGCGCGCCGAACGAACACCGGGGAGCTGTTTTTT
abundance: NA
v_gene: TRBV7-6
d_gene: NA
len: 19
j_gene: TRBJ2-2

CDR3aa: CASSSTERFDSPLHF
CDR3nt: TGTGCCAGCAGTTCTACGGAGCGTTTTGATTCACCCCTCCACTTT
abundance: few
v_gene: TRBV28
d_gene: NA
len: 15
j_gene: TRBJ1-6

CDR3aa: CATSRGGTTYEQYF
CDR3nt: TGTGCCACCAGCAGAGGAGGGACTACCTACGAGCAGTACTTC
abundance: NA
v_gene: TRBV15
d_gene: TRBD2
len: 14
j_gene: TRBJ2-7

CDR3aa: CASSLGCLRDRGYNEQFF
CDR3nt: TGTGCCAGCAGCTTAGGGTGTCTCCGGGACAGGGGCTACAATGAGCAGTTCTTC
abundance: NA
v_gene: TRBV7-2
d_gene: TRBD1
len: 18
j_gene: TRBJ2-1

CDR3aa: CASRAPGPYEQYF
CDR3nt: TGTGCCAGCAGGGCACCAGGCCCCTACGAGCAGTACTTC
abundance: NA
v_gene: TRBV28
d_gene: NA
len: 13
j_gene: TRBJ2-7

CDR3aa: CASSSPSRGAGYGYTF
CDR3nt: TGTGCCAGCAGCTCCCCAAGTCGGGGGGCTGGGTATGGCTACACCTTC
abundance: NA
v_gene: TRBV11-2
d_gene: NA
len: 16
j_gene: TRBJ1-2

CDR3aa: CASSTTGGGGYTF
CDR3nt: TGTGCCAGCAGCACTACAGGGGGCGGTGGCTACACCTTC
abundance: few
v_gene: TRBV6-5
d_gene: TRBD1
len: 13
j_gene: TRBJ1-2

CDR3aa: CASPINWGGNAEAFF
CDR3nt: TGTGCCAGCCCTATAAACTGGGGGGGAAACGCTGAAGCTTTCTTT
abundance: NA
v_gene: TRBV27
d_gene: NA
len: 15
j_gene: TRBJ1-1

CDR3aa: CASTLRVLETQYF
CDR3nt: TGTGCCAGCACTCTACGGGTTTTAGAGACCCAGTACTTC
abundance: NA
v_gene: TRBV3-1/TRBV3-2
d_gene: NA
len: 13
j_gene: TRBJ2-5

CDR3aa: CASSLVGGRQPQHF
CDR3nt: TGTGCCAGCAGCTTAGTCGGGGGTCGGCAGCCCCAGCATTTT
abundance: NA
v_gene: TRBV7-2
d_gene: NA
len: 14
j_gene: TRBJ1-5

CDR3aa: CASSIPRDGDNEQFF
CDR3nt: TGTGCCAGTAGTATCCCGCGGGATGGGGACAATGAGCAGTTCTTC
abundance: NA
v_gene: TRBV19
d_gene: NA
len: 15
j_gene: TRBJ2-1

CDR3aa: CASSSGQLYGYTF
CDR3nt: TGTGCCAGCAGTTCAGGTCAACTCTATGGCTACACCTTC
abundance: once
v_gene: TRBV6-5
d_gene: NA
len: 13
j_gene: TRBJ1-2

CDR3aa: CASSAQGNYGYTF
CDR3nt: TGTGCCAGCAGCGCACAGGGCAACTATGGCTACACCTTC
abundance: once
v_gene: TRBV3-1/TRBV3-2
d_gene: NA
len: 13
j_gene: TRBJ1-2

CDR3aa: CASSTQGTGRCTDTQYF
CDR3nt: TGTGCCAGCAGCACCCAGGGGACAGGGAGGTGCACAGATACGCAGTATTTT
abundance: NA
v_gene: TRBV21-1
d_gene: NA
len: 17
j_gene: TRBJ2-3

CDR3aa: CASKPGQASMNTEAFF
CDR3nt: TGTGCCAGCAAACCCGGACAGGCTTCTATGAACACTGAAGCTTTCTTT
abundance: NA
v_gene: TRBV18
d_gene: TRBD1
len: 16
j_gene: TRBJ1-1

CDR3aa: CASSQGQGGLTNEKLFF
CDR3nt: TGTGCCAGCAGCCAGGGACAGGGGGGATTAACTAATGAAAAACTGTTTTTT
abundance: NA
v_gene: TRBV4-2
d_gene: TRBD1
len: 17
j_gene: TRBJ1-4

CDR3aa: CASSEWNGGGVYEQYF
CDR3nt: TGCGCCAGCAGTGAGTGGAATGGAGGGGGGGTCTACGAGCAGTACTTC
abundance: NA
v_gene: TRBV10-2
d_gene: NA
len: 16
j_gene: TRBJ2-7

CDR3aa: CASSSGSTGETQYF
CDR3nt: TGTGCCAGCAGCTCCGGGTCCACGGGAGAGACCCAGTACTTC
abundance: NA
v_gene: TRBV7-6
d_gene: NA
len: 14
j_gene: TRBJ2-5

CDR3aa: CASTPEGATGEPQHF
CDR3nt: TGTGCCAGTACCCCCGAAGGGGCCACAGGGGAGCCCCAGCATTTT
abundance: NA
v_gene: TRBV19
d_gene: TRBD1
len: 15
j_gene: TRBJ1-5

CDR3aa: CASSFGTDNEKLFF
CDR3nt: TGTGCCAGCAGCTTTGGGACAGACAATGAAAAACTGTTTTTT
abundance: NA
v_gene: TRBV7-6
d_gene: TRBD1
len: 14
j_gene: TRBJ1-4

CDR3aa: CASSQDRAGPNGELFF
CDR3nt: TGCGCCAGCAGCCAAGATCGTGCAGGCCCGAACGGGGAGCTGTTTTTT
abundance: NA
v_gene: TRBV4-3
d_gene: NA
len: 16
j_gene: TRBJ2-2

CDR3aa: CASSYYGTLNTGELFF
CDR3nt: TGTGCCAGCAGCTATTACGGGACACTGAACACCGGGGAGCTGTTTTTT
abundance: NA
v_gene: TRBV5-5
d_gene: NA
len: 16
j_gene: TRBJ2-2

CDR3aa: CASSPPGQRAIDGYTF
CDR3nt: TGTGCCAGCAGCCCTCCGGGACAGCGCGCGATCGATGGCTACACCTTC
abundance: NA
v_gene: TRBV7-9
d_gene: TRBD1
len: 16
j_gene: TRBJ1-2